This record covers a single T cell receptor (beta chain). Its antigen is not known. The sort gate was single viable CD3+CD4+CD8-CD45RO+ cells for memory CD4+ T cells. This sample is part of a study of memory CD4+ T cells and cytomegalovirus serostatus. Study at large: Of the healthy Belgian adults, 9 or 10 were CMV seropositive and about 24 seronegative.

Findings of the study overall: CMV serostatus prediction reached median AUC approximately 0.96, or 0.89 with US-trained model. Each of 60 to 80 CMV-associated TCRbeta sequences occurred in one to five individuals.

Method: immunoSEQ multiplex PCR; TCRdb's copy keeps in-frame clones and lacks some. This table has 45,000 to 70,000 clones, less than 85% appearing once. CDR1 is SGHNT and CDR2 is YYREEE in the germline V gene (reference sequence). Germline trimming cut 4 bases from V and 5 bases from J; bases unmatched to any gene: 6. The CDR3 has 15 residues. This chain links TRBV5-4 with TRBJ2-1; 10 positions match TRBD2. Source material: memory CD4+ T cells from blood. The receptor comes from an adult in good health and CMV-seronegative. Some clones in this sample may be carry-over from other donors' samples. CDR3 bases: TGTGCCAGCAGCCGCCGACTAGCGGGTCACAATGAGCAGTTCTTC. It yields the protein CASSRRLAGHNEQFF.